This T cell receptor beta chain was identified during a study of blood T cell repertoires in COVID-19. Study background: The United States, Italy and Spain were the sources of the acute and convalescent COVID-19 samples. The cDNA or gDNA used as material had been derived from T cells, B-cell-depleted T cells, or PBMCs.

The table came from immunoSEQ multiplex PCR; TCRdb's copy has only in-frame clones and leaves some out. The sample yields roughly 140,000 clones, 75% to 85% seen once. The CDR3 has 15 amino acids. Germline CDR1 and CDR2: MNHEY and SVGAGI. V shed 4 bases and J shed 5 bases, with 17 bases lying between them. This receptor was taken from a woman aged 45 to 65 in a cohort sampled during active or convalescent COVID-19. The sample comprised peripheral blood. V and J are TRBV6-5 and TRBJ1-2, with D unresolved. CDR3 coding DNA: TGTGCCAGCAGTTCCCAGCTTGGGCTGACATATGGCTACACCTTC. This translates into CASSSQLGLTYGYTF.